This T cell receptor (beta chain) was recovered during a study of cytomegalovirus exposure and HLA in healthy donors. Some clones are missing from TCRdb's copy, which holds only in-frame ones; the method was immunoSEQ multiplex PCR. The table lists 70,000 to 80,000 clones, about 94% of them singletons. The CDR3 has 14 amino acids. Germline trimming cut 1 base from V and 7 bases from J; bases unmatched to any gene: 7. The germline gives CDR1 GTSNPN, CDR2 SVGIG (reference sequence). Study results and caveats: Across donors, most TCRs were seen rarely, yet some public ones were widespread.

Worth noting for this clone: Its antigen is unknown.

This chain joins TRBV30 and TRBJ1-5, with 7 bases aligning to TRBD1. Sequenced sample: PBMCs. This receptor was identified in a woman aged 18-29 years in good health and CMV-seronegative. CDR3 residues: CAWSATGIRQPQHF. In DNA form, the CDR3 reads TGTGCCTGGAGTGCGACAGGGATTAGGCAGCCCCAGCATTTT. Looking up the rest from reference TRBV30 and TRBJ1-5 gives the full variable domain: SQTIHQWPATLVQPVGSPLSLECTVEGTSNPNLYWYRQAAGRGLQLLFYSVGIGQISSEVPQNLSASRPQDRQFILSSKKLLLSDSGFYLCAWSATGIRQPQHFGDGTRLSIL.